This entry lists 14 T cell receptor beta chains sequenced from one sample in a study of CD8 T cells in ankylosing spondylitis. The study, taken as a whole, reports: Blood of patients with ankylosing spondylitis appeared to be characterized by a TCR beta motif of about 8 highly homologous variants.

TCRdb reprocessed the 5' RACE reads via MiXCR and lists one record per CDR3 protein. The sample contains some 840,000 distinct CDR3 sequences, about an eighth of which appear only once. Antigen specificity for these receptors is unknown. Sample: blood, either unsorted or a sorted T cell fraction (not recorded which). These receptors originate from a male donor with ankylosing spondylitis.

This clonotype turned up a few times. The chain carries TRBV15 and TRBJ2-7; maybe TRBD2 (6 bases). The CDR3 sequence is 13 residues long. Germline V gives CDR1 LNHNV, CDR2 YYDKDF (reference sequence). The V gene lost 6 bases and the J gene lost 6 bases, with 15 bases spanning the gap. The CDR3 sequence: CATSRPFSGEQYF. CDR3 nucleotides: TGTGCCACCAGTCGTCCCTTTAGCGGCGAGCAGTACTTC.

Many counts were recorded for this clonotype. The gene calls are TRBV12-3 or TRBV12-4 and TRBJ1-3; maybe TRBD1 (6 bases). The CDR3 covers 14 residues. V was trimmed by 10 bases and J by 3 bases, leaving 16 bases between them. The DNA of the CDR3 is TGTGCCATCGGACAGACGGCTGTTGGAAACACCATATATTTT. This encodes CAIGQTAVGNTIYF.

This clonotype was counted between two and nine times. The J gene is TRBJ1-5, the V gene TRBV20-1, with D uncertain. Trimming left V 4 bases short and J 6 bases short, with 19 bases between. The CDR3 is 15 residues long. Germline CDR1 is DFQATT and CDR2 is SNEGSKA (reference sequence). The CDR3, as DNA: TGCAGTGCTACATCGCGGACCTCCCAGGTTCAGCCCCAGCATTTT. As protein: CSATSRTSQVQPQHF.

The table lists this clonotype with a few counts. J is TRBJ1-2 and V is TRBV4-3, with D possibly being TRBD1 (6 bases). This CDR3 comprises 16 residues. The germline gives CDR1 LGHNA, CDR2 YSLEER. V gave up 1 base and J gave up 5 bases, with 17 bases separating them. The CDR3 sequence is CASSQASGEGGYGYTF. In DNA form, the CDR3 reads TGCGCCAGCAGCCAAGCTTCAGGGGAAGGGGGGTATGGCTACACCTTC.

This clonotype was seen repeatedly, ten times or more. The rearrangement uses TRBV20-1 and TRBJ2-7; TRBD2 matches at 7 bases. CDR3 length equals 14 residues. The trim removed 0 bases at V and 7 bases at J, leaving 9 bases unmatched. Germline CDR1 and CDR2: DFQATT and SNEGSKA (reference sequence). CDR3 DNA: TGCAGTGCTAGAGACGGCGGGAGAAGTGAGGAGCAGTACTTC. It is translated as CSARDGGRSEEQYF.

The CDR3 bases are TGTGCCAGCAGCTTGGAGCAGGGTGGTAGCTACACCTTC. Translating it yields CASSLEQGGSYTF. This rearrangement joins TRBV5-6 to TRBJ1-2, with D possibly being TRBD1 (5 bases). There are 13 residues in the CDR3. Trimming removed 0 bases from V and 9 bases from J, with 12 bases in between. Germline loops: CDR1 SGHDT, CDR2 YYEEEE. Based on the CDR3 plus reference TRBV5-6 and TRBJ1-2, the full variable domain is DAGVTQSPTHLIKTRGQQVTLRCSPKSGHDTVSWYQQALGQGPQFIFQYYEEEERQRGNFPDRFSGHQFPNYSSELNVNALLLGDSALYLCASSLEQGGSYTFGSGTRLTVV.

This clonotype was counted only a few times. J is TRBJ2-7 and V is TRBV20-1; 9 bases are a match to TRBD1. The CDR3 has 14 residues. CDR1 and CDR2 (germline): DFQATT, SNEGSKA (reference sequence). V was pared by 6 bases and J by 5 bases, with 11 bases of the junction left unmatched. CDR3: CSALATGGRHEQYF. The CDR3 DNA sequence: TGCAGTGCCCTGGCGACAGGGGGACGTCACGAGCAGTACTTC.

CDR3 DNA sequence: TGTGCCAGCAGCCCTCGACTCCCTCTAGTGTACGAGCAGTACTTC. Translating gives CASSPRLPLVYEQYF. The chain joins TRBV12-3 or TRBV12-4 to TRBJ2-7; no reliable D call. The CDR3 is 15 amino acids. The V end was cut by 6 bases, the J end by 4 bases, with 19 bases between.

This chain connects TRBV6-1 to TRBJ1-4, with 10 positions matching TRBD1. Trimming cost V 4 bases and J 5 bases; bases outside gene matches: 4. CDR1 is MNHNS and CDR2 is SASEGT in the germline V gene. There are 15 residues in the CDR3. The CDR3 DNA follows: TGTGCCAGCAGTGCCCGGGACAGGGGAAATGAAAAACTGTTTTTT. Translated: CASSARDRGNEKLFF.

Ten or more counts support this clonotype. The chain combines TRBV20-1 with TRBJ1-1; D is undetermined. V lost 3 bases to trimming and J lost 0 bases, with 8 bases between them. Looked up from germline, CDR1 is DFQATT and CDR2 is SNEGSKA (reference sequence). The CDR3 is 13 amino acids. The CDR3 DNA reads as TGCAGTGCTAGTGGCAGTTTGAACACTGAAGCTTTCTTT. The encoded protein is CSASGSLNTEAFF.

The table lists this clonotype with many counts. The chain carries TRBV6-2 or TRBV6-3 and TRBJ2-1; TRBD2 agrees at 10 bases. Trimming took 5 bases from V and 6 from J; bases not matched to a gene: 13. CDR3 length: 17 residues. In germline, CDR1 is MNHEY, CDR2 SVGEGT. CDR3 DNA: TGTGCCAGCAGTCAACCGGTGTCTAGCGGGAGTATCAATGAGCAGTTCTTC. Translation gives CASSQPVSSGSINEQFF.

The V and J genes are TRBV20-1 and TRBJ2-7; a weak D match, TRBD1 (5 bases). The CDR3 has 14 residues. CDR1 DFQATT and CDR2 SNEGSKA come from the germline V gene (reference sequence). V dropped 3 bases and J dropped 2 bases, with 14 bases sitting between them. This CDR3 reads CSASKDQGTYEQYF. CDR3 nucleotides: TGCAGTGCTAGTAAGGACCAGGGAACCTACGAGCAGTACTTC.

There are many counts of this clonotype. The V gene is TRBV5-1, the J gene TRBJ2-7; 8 bases agree with TRBD1. J gave up 3 bases and V 4 bases, and 9 bases lay outside the gene matches. The germline V gene encodes CDR1 SGHRS and CDR2 YFSETQ. This CDR3 spans 15 amino acids. CDR3 nucleotide sequence: TGCGCCAGCAGCCGAGGACAGGGAACTTTCTACGAGCAGTACTTC. It codes for CASSRGQGTFYEQYF.

The gene calls are TRBV4-3 and TRBJ2-5; maybe TRBD2 (6 bases). CDR3 size: 14 residues. V was shortened by 4 bases and J by 4 bases, with 13 bases between the two germline ends. Germline assignment: CDR1 LGHNA and CDR2 YSLEER. This CDR3 is CASSPQVGGETQYF. The CDR3 DNA sequence: TGCGCCAGCAGCCCCCAAGTGGGGGGAGAGACCCAGTACTTC.